This TCR beta chain emerged from a study of spatial heterogeneity in lung cancer. Looking at the study overall: The library had UMIs, and each TCR and UMI pair averaged more than ten raw reads. General study findings and limits: Tumoral mutation counts were tracked by counts of expanded intratumoral alpha and beta TCRs.

In the case of this clonotype: The antigen remains unidentified.

Via MiXCR, TCRdb re-called the 5' RACE reads, giving one row per CDR3 protein. The sample has 2,500 to 3,500 distinct CDR3 sequences, approximately 49% seen once. The time point denotes: sample taken at primary tumor resection. TCRs were sequenced from unsorted whole RNA of tumor, nontumor lung or PBMC. The material was lung tumor tissue, obtained at surgery. The sequence derives from a male donor with early-stage non-small cell lung cancer.

The CDR3 reads CASSPRPYEQYF. The CDR3 DNA follows: TGTGCCAGCTCACCCAGACCGTACGAGCAGTACTTC. The rearrangement links TRBV18 to TRBJ2-7; D not resolved. Trimming took off 3 bases at V and 4 bases at J, with 7 bases between the two ends. The CDR3 sequence is 12 residues long. Germline-derived CDR1 and CDR2 are KGHSH and LQKENI.